This entry lists 5 T cell receptor beta chains sequenced from one sample in a study of T-cell reconstitution after alpha-beta-depleted transplantation in children (dated by TCRdb to the mid-2010s). Library generation was performed with PCR. Instrument on record: Illumina HiSeq 2500. To normalize quantification of the TCRbeta repertoire, the TCR libraries were built with molecular barcoding that relied on unique molecular identifiers. The public sequencing data were trimmed at Q25 with fastp and processed into clonotypes with MiXCR by TCRdb, which kept only in-frame beta chains. Rows with one shared CDR3 protein collapse into an entry with the most common genes and DNA. The table for this sample lists over 400,000 distinct CDR3 sequences; about 12% of them were counted only once. Of the sample, around 5.8% is held by the ten largest clones. The sample in question was PBMCs from the stem cell graft donor, obtained from the stem cell graft. The source is a human donor who donated a stem cell graft to a child with combined immunodeficiency.

This clonotype was counted at least ten times. This rearrangement joins TRBV2 to TRBJ2-7, with D possibly being TRBD1 (5 bases). This CDR3 is built from 11 residues. Between the trimmed V and J ends, which lost 7 bases and 12 bases, there was a span of 16 bases. Germline V gives CDR1 SNHLY, CDR2 FYNNEI. The CDR3 coding sequence is TGTGCCAGCAAAGACAGTGCTCGAGCGTACTTC. This encodes CASKDSARAYF.

This clonotype was counted many times. V and J are TRBV12-3 or TRBV12-4 and TRBJ1-1; D is possibly TRBD1 (6 bases). This CDR3 contains 13 residues. V was pared by 7 bases and J by 4 bases, with 13 bases between. CDR3 loop: CASKQGGSTEAFF. The CDR3 nucleotides read TGTGCCAGCAAACAGGGAGGTAGCACTGAAGCTTTCTTT.

This chain uses TRBV5-5 with TRBJ2-1; D ambiguous. Deletions cut 0 bases from V and 5 bases from J, with 12 bases between. The CDR3 runs to 15 residues. CDR1 is SGHKS and CDR2 is YYEKEE in the germline V gene (reference sequence). The CDR3 coding sequence is TGTGCCAGCAGCTTGGTTGGGGTTGGGGACAATGAGCAGTTCTTC. Its protein is CASSLVGVGDNEQFF.

The chain uses TRBV7-9 and TRBJ2-1; D remains unclear. The CDR3 extends over 12 amino acids. The V gene's germline CDR1 is SEHNR and CDR2 FQNEAQ (reference sequence). The V end was cut by 6 bases, the J end by 9 bases, with 12 bases between. The CDR3 loop reads CASRSVGLEQFF. In DNA form, the CDR3 reads TGTGCCAGCAGGAGCGTAGGCCTTGAGCAGTTCTTC.

The table lists this clonotype with many counts. The rearrangement joins TRBV20-1 to TRBJ2-1, with 10 nucleotides matching TRBD2. V lost 1 base, J lost 4 bases, and 1 base stayed unmatched. The germline V gene encodes CDR1 DFQATT and CDR2 SNEGSKA (reference sequence). This CDR3 is built from 14 residues. The CDR3 protein is CSARGTSGYNEQFF. CDR3 nucleotides: TGCAGTGCTAGAGGGACTAGCGGTTACAATGAGCAGTTCTTC.